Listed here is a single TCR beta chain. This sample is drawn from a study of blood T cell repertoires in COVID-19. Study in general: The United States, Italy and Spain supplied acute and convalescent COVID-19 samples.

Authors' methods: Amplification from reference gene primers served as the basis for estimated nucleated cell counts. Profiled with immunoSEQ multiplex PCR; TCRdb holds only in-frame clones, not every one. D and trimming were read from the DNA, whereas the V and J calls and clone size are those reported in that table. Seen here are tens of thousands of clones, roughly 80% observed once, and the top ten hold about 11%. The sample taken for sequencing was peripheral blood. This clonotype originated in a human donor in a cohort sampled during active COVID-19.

The CDR3 region has the DNA TGCAGCGTTCGCACAGGGGCCGAGCAGTACTTC. Its translation is CSVRTGAEQYF. The chain has TRBV29-1 and TRBJ2-7, with 7 bases matching TRBD1. From germline, CDR1 is SQVTM and CDR2 ANQGSEA. With 5 bases clipped from V and 6 bases from J, the junction kept 4 bases outside the gene matches. This CDR3 has 11 residues.